Sequencing of this T cell receptor (beta chain) was carried out in a study of CXCR3-negative and CXCR3-positive naive CD8 T cells (dated by TCRdb to between 2017 and 2020). About the full investigation: In total, 120 million to 150 million TRB reads were obtained, which works out to roughly 1.5 +/- 0.3 million reads per library. Diversity and physicochemical repertoire analyses were performed on about a dozen donors pooled from two independent experiments. Naive subsets from about five donors and memory cells from 3 donors were included in the TRBV-TRBJ cluster analysis.

Summary of the overall study and its limitations: CXCR3 expression partially decreased after cryopreservation, so most assays used freshly isolated PBMCs. Because surface CD5, which has been linked to self-reactivity in mice, was comparable between naive subsets, TCR interaction strength was also inferred from TRB CDR3 physicochemical properties. Compared with CXCR3-negative naive cells, CXCR3-positive naive cells had TRB CDR3s with higher hydrophobicity (lower Kidera factor 4), lower energy, and higher strength and volume indices. Naive CXCR3-negative and CXCR3-positive cells from the same donor showed similar TRBV-TRBJ usage, whereas memory cells showed distinct patterns. Repertoire diversity was comparably high in both naive subsets but much lower in memory CD8+ T cells.

Reading the germline V gene gives CDR1 SQVTM and CDR2 ANQGSEA. The CDR3, cysteine through phenylalanine, is 15 amino acids long. No DNA sequence is on record. Reads for this sample came from a NextSeq 550. The Human TCR Profiling Kit (MiLaboratory) was used to make UMI-labeled 5' RACE TRB cDNA libraries. The full amount of extracted RNA was used for cDNA synthesis, and the full amount of resulting cDNA was used for PCR amplification. The libraries were made side by side, with each library going through the same number of PCR cycles. The original pipeline was this. With a minimum of two reads required per UMI, MIGEC and MiXCR pulled out about 50,000 +/- 10,000 unique UMI-labeled TRB cDNA molecules from each library. An average of roughly 40,000 +/- 10,000 functional in-frame TRB CDR3 nucleotide clonotypes without stop codons was found per library. Diversity metrics, including normalized Shannon-Wiener and Chao1, were computed in VDJtools after downsampling to 5000 UMI-labeled TRB molecules per sample. Clonotype-size-weighted physicochemical properties of the central five CDR3 residues (interaction energy, strength, volume and Kidera factor 4) were computed in VDJtools. TCRdb reprocessed the public reads and reports one entry per CDR3 protein sequence, without DNA. What appears here as the V and J calls and clone size reflects TCRdb's work, not the paper's. The sample table gives roughly 100,000 distinct CDR3 sequences. The ten most abundant clones make up more than 0.3% of the sample.

Remarks on this clonotype: Its antigen is not yet known.

Each CD8+ T cell subset was flow-sorted in triplicate, and around 320,000 cells per subset were placed directly into RLT lysis buffer. To keep memory contaminants out, a stringent definition of naive CD8+ T cells was applied: CD45RO-CCR7+CD27+CD95-. Peripheral blood mononuclear cells were isolated from buffy coats using standard density gradient centrifugation. A FACSAria III was used to flow-sort naive CXCR3-negative and CXCR3-positive CD8+ T cells. Total RNA was extracted from sorted cells with an RNeasy Mini Kit. Material for sequencing was naive CXCR3+ CD8+ T cells from blood. This specimen's cell subset or site label, interpreted: CD45RO-CCR7+CD27+CD95- naive CD8+ T cells expressing CXCR3 (TNR3+). This clonotype was sampled from a human donor in good health. Some clones in this sample may be carry-over from other donors' samples. The chain was built from TRBV29-1 and TRBJ2-1; TCRdb proposes TRBD1, but this gene call is untestable without DNA. The CDR3: CSIFHRDRGDNEQFF.